The 17 T cell receptor beta chains listed next were all sequenced from one sample in a study of T cells in Graves' hyperthyroidism and ophthalmopathy. From RNA transcripts, TCR beta CDR3 regions were amplified. HTBI primers were the set used in a first-round RT-PCR of the TCR CDR3. Using its own MiXCR run on the multiplex PCR reads, TCRdb lists one record per CDR3 protein. The sample lists around 300,000 distinct CDR3 sequences, roughly 14% occurring once. The material sequenced was blood. The receptors here all came from a woman in her 30s with Graves' hyperthyroidism.

The chain employs TRBV2 and TRBJ2-1; TRBD2 agrees at 8 bases. V was pared by 5 bases and J by 10 bases, with 7 bases of the junction left unmatched. Germline V gives CDR1 SNHLY, CDR2 FYNNEI. The CDR3 runs 13 residues. The CDR3: CASSREGLGEQFF. In DNA, the CDR3 is TGTGCCAGCAGTCGGGAGGGCCTCGGAGAGCAGTTCTTC.

This clonotype has ten or more counts. The chain employs TRBV28 and TRBJ2-1, with 10 bases aligning to TRBD2. Germline V CDR1 and CDR2: MDHEN, SYDVKM. CDR3 size: 19 residues. Trimming at V came to 5 bases and at J to 2 bases, leaving 15 bases not matched to a gene. CDR3 bases: TGTGCCAGCAGTCTACCCCCCTTAACTGGACTAGCGGCCTACAATGAGCAGTTCTTC. Translated: CASSLPPLTGLAAYNEQFF. Together with reference TRBV28 and TRBJ2-1, the CDR3 gives the full variable domain: DVKVTQSSRYLVKRTGEKVFLECVQDMDHENMFWYRQDPGLGLRLIYFSYDVKMKEKGDIPEGYSVSREKKERFSLILESASTNQTSMYLCASSLPPLTGLAAYNEQFFGPGTRLTVL.

This clonotype has at least ten counts. The rearrangement uses TRBV29-1 and TRBJ2-7, with TRBD1 matching over 9 bases. Germline assignment: CDR1 SQVTM and CDR2 ANQGSEA. This CDR3 contains 12 residues. J lost 2 bases, V lost 7 bases, and 3 bases had no gene match. The CDR3 nucleotides are TGCAGCGCCGGACAGGGGACCTACGAGCAGTACTTC. Its protein is CSAGQGTYEQYF.

This clonotype was recorded many times. In DNA, the CDR3 is TGTGCCAGCCGGGTGGACAGGGCCCCCTACGAGCAGTACTTC. As protein: CASRVDRAPYEQYF. The chain employs TRBV6-2 or TRBV6-3 and TRBJ2-7, with 8 bases fitting TRBD1. The V segment lost 8 bases and the J segment 2 bases; nucleotides outside the gene matches: 8. CDR1 and CDR2 from the germline V gene are MNHEY and SVGEGT. The CDR3 has 14 residues.

The table lists this clonotype with many counts. The chain uses TRBV11-2 and TRBJ1-5, with D hard to call. Trimming took 4 bases from V and 3 from J, leaving 10 bases between them. Germline V gives CDR1 SGHAT, CDR2 FQNNGV. The CDR3 sequence is 14 residues long. In nucleotides, the CDR3 is TGTGCCAGCAGCTCCGATGGAGCCAATCAGCCCCAGCATTTT. Translating it yields CASSSDGANQPQHF. The whole variable domain, filled in from reference TRBV11-2 and TRBJ1-5, reads EAGVAQSPRYKIIEKRQSVAFWCNPISGHATLYWYQQILGQGPKLLIQFQNNGVVDDSQLPKDRFSAERLKGVDSTLKIQPAKLEDSAVYLCASSSDGANQPQHFGDGTRLSIL.

The J gene is TRBJ1-2, the V gene TRBV29-1, with D possibly TRBD1 on 5 matching bases. V shed 6 bases and J shed 8 bases, with 22 bases lying between them. Germline CDR1 reads SQVTM; CDR2 reads ANQGSEA. The CDR3 consists of 14 residues. This chain's CDR3 is CSVGEDSQKRGYTF. CDR3 DNA sequence: TGCAGCGTGGGGGAAGACAGCCAAAAGCGGGGCTACACCTTC.

The genes are TRBV9 and TRBJ2-1; perhaps TRBD2 as D (5 bases). This CDR3 spans 14 amino acids. The V gene's germline CDR1 is SGDLS and CDR2 YYNGEE. V was clipped by 3 bases and J by 6 bases, with 13 bases between them. The CDR3 bases are TGTGCCAGCAGCGGGACGGAGGCGGGCAATGAGCAGTTCTTC. It yields the protein CASSGTEAGNEQFF.

The chain carries TRBV29-1 and TRBJ2-2; D is unclear. The V gene's germline CDR1 is SQVTM and CDR2 ANQGSEA. The CDR3 length is 13 residues. V was clipped by 3 bases and J by 0 bases, with 5 bases between them. The CDR3 region is CSVEDSNTGELFF. The CDR3 nucleotides read TGCAGCGTTGAGGATTCGAACACCGGGGAGCTGTTTTTT.

This clonotype was observed many times. The CDR3 spells CASSHNTGELFF. As DNA, the CDR3 is TGTGCCAGCAGCCACAACACCGGGGAGCTGTTTTTT. This chain connects TRBV7-3 to TRBJ2-2; no clear D gene. Germline-derived CDR1 and CDR2 are SGHTA and FQGTGA. This CDR3 has 12 amino acids. V gave up 5 bases and J gave up 2 bases, with 3 bases separating them. The full variable domain, completed using reference TRBV7-3 and TRBJ2-2, is GAGVSQTPSNKVTEKGKYVELRCDPISGHTALYWYRQSLGQGPEFLIYFQGTGAADDSGLPNDRFFAVRPEGSVSTLKIQRTERGDSAVYLCASSHNTGELFFGEGSRLTVL.

This clonotype was seen more than once but under ten times. This chain links TRBV9 with TRBJ2-7; D is perhaps TRBD1 or TRBD2 (5 bases each). CDR3 length: 16 amino acids. Trimming took off 3 bases at V and 4 bases at J, with 20 bases between the two ends. Per germline, CDR1 SGDLS and CDR2 YYNGEE. This CDR3 is CASSGGYVGSEYEQYF. DNA for the CDR3: TGTGCCAGCAGCGGGGGCTATGTGGGTAGCGAATACGAGCAGTACTTC.

V is TRBV7-2 and J is TRBJ1-2; 8 bases line up with TRBD1. CDR1 is SGHTA and CDR2 is FQGNSA in the germline V gene. The trim removed 2 bases at V and 4 bases at J, leaving 6 bases unmatched. CDR3 length: 15 amino acids. In DNA form, the CDR3 reads TGTGCCAGCAGCTTATTCCAGGGGGCTGGCTATGGCTACACCTTC. This sequence encodes CASSLFQGAGYGYTF. The full variable domain, completed using reference TRBV7-2 and TRBJ1-2, is GAGVSQSPSNKVTEKGKDVELRCDPISGHTALYWYRQSLGQGLEFLIYFQGNSAPDKSGLPSDRFSAERTGGSVSTLTIQRTQQEDSAVYLCASSLFQGAGYGYTFGSGTRLTVV.

To note about this clonotype: Possible read error: a much larger clone is one base away. No conserved phenylalanine or tryptophan is present at the end of the CDR3, so a read error is the likely explanation. The chain uses TRBV28 and TRBJ1-1; TRBD1 might be the D (5 bases). Germline lookup yields CDR1 MDHEN and CDR2 SYDVKM. V gave up 3 bases and J gave up 5 bases, with 13 bases separating them. There are 14 residues in the CDR3. CDR3 coding DNA: TGTGCCAGCAGTTTGGAACAGGCGTGGACTGAAGCTTTCCTT. Residues: CASSLEQAWTEAFL.

This clonotype occurred many times. The chain links TRBV6-1 to TRBJ2-1; D unresolved. Germline V gene sequence: CDR1 MNHNS, CDR2 SASEGT. V was pared by 8 bases and J by 4 bases, with 12 bases between. The CDR3 length is 13 residues. This chain's CDR3 is CASGDGPYNEQFF. The CDR3 coding sequence is TGTGCCAGCGGCGATGGGCCGTACAATGAGCAGTTCTTC.

The chain combines TRBV10-3 with TRBJ1-2; 7 bases fit TRBD1. J was trimmed by 6 bases and V by 8 bases; bases with no gene match: 3. This CDR3 comprises 11 residues. In germline, CDR1 is ENHRY, CDR2 SYGVKD. CDR3 coding DNA: TGTGCCATCCAGGGACAGCATGGCTACACCTTC. Translated: CAIQGQHGYTF.

The chain employs TRBV6-1 and TRBJ1-1; D gene ambiguous. Trimming removed 5 bases at V and 0 bases at J, with 13 bases between. This CDR3 spans 15 amino acids. Germline CDR1 is MNHNS and CDR2 is SASEGT. The DNA for the CDR3 is TGTGCCAGCAGTTCAGGAAGGCTCATGAACACTGAAGCTTTCTTT. This codes for CASSSGRLMNTEAFF.

This clonotype has a count of ten or more. The V and J genes are TRBV5-1 and TRBJ2-1, with D tentatively TRBD2 (5 bases). The CDR3 sequence is 14 residues long. Trimming took 5 bases from V and 3 from J, leaving 12 bases between them. Germline values: CDR1 SGHRS, CDR2 YFSETQ. CDR3 loop: CASSGEGGYNEQFF. CDR3 DNA: TGCGCCAGCAGTGGAGAGGGTGGCTACAATGAGCAGTTCTTC.

This clonotype was found many times. This chain uses TRBV28 with TRBJ1-6; TRBD1 agrees at 7 bases. CDR1 is MDHEN and CDR2 is SYDVKM in the germline V gene. V shed 5 bases and J 10 bases; nucleotides not matched to a gene: 8. This CDR3 region has 14 residues. This CDR3 is CASSPTTGSSPLHF. CDR3 in DNA: TGTGCCAGCAGTCCTACGACAGGGAGCTCACCCCTCCACTTT.